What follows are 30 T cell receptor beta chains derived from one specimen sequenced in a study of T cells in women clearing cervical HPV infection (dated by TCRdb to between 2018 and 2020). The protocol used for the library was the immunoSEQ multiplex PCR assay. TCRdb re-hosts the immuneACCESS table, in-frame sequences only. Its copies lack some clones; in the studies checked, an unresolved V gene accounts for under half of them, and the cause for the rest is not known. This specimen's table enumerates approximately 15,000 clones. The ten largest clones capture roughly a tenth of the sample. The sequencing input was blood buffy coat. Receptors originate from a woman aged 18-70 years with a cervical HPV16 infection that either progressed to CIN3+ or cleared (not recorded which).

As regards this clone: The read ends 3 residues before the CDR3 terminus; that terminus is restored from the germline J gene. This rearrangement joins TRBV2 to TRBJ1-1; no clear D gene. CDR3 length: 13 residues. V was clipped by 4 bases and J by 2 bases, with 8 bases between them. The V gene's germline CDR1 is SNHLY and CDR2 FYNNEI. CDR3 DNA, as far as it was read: TGTGCCAGCAGTGTTTTAGAAAACACTGAA. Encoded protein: CASSVLENTE. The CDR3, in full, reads CASSVLENTEAFF.

The sequenced CDR3 bases are TGTGCCAGTAGTATGGGCCCGGGGGGGCAGTTTGGC. As protein: CASSMGPGGQFG. The CDR3 in its entirety is CASSMGPGGQFGYTF. This chain links TRBV19 with TRBJ1-2, with D perhaps matching TRBD1 (6 bases). From the germline J gene comes the end of the CDR3, since the read stops 3 residues before it. Germline V CDR1 and CDR2: LNHDA, SQIVND (reference sequence). The V end lost 3 bases, the J end lost 7 bases, and 18 bases lay between the germline ends. The CDR3 has 15 residues.

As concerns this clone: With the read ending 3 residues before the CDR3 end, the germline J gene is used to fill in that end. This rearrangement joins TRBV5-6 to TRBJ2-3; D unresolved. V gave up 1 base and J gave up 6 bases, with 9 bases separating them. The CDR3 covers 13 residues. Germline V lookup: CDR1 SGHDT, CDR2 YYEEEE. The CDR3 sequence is CASSLNERDTQYF. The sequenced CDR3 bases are TGTGCCAGCAGCTTGAATGAACGGGATACG.

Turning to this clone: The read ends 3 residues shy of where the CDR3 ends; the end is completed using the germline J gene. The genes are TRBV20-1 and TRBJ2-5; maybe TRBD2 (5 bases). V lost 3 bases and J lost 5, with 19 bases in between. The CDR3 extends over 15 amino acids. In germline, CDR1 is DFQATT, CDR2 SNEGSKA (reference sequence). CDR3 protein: CSASPMTTTGETQYF. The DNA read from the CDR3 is TGCAGTGCTAGTCCCATGACCACGACGGGGGAGACC.

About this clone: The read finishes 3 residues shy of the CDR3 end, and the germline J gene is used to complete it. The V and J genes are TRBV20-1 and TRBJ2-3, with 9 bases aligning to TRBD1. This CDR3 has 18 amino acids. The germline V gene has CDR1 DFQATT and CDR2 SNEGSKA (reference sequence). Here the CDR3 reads CSARLVPGQGFGVETQYF. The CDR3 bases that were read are TGCAGTGCTAGACTTGTACCGGGACAGGGTTTCGGGGTAGAGACG.

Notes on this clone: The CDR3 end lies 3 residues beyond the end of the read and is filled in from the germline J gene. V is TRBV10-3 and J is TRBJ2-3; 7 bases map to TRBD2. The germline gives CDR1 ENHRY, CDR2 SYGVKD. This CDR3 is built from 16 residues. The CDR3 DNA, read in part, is TGTGCCATCAGTTCGACGACTAGCAGGTTGGGTGAGACG. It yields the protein CAISSTTSRLGET. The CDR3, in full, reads CAISSTTSRLGETQYF.

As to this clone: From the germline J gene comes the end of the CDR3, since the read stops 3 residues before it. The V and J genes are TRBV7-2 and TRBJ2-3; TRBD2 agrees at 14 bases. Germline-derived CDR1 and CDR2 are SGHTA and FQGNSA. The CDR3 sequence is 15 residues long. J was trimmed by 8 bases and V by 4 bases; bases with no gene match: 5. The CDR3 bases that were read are TGTGCCAGCAGCTCTGGACTAGCGGGGGGAGGTACG. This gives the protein CASSSGLAGGGT. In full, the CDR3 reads CASSSGLAGGGTQYF.

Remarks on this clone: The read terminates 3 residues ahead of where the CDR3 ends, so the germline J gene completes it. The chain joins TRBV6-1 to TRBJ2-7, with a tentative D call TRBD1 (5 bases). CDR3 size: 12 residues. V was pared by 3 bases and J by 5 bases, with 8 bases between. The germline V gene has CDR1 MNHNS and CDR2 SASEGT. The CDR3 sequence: CASSEAGNEQYF. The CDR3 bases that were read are TGTGCCAGCAGTGAGGCAGGGAACGAG.

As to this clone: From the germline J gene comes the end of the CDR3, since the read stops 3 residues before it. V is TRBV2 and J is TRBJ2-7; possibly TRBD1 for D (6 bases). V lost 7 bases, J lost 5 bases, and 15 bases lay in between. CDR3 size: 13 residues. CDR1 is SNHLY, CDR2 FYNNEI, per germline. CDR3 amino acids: CASMRTELDEQYF. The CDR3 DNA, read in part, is TGTGCCAGCATGAGGACAGAACTAGACGAG.

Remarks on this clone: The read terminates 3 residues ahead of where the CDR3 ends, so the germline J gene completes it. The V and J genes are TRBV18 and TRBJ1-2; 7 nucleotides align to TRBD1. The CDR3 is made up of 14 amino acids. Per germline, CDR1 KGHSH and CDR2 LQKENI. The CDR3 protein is CASSPTEGANDYTF. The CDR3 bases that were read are TGTGCCAGCTCACCCACGGAGGGGGCGAATGAC.

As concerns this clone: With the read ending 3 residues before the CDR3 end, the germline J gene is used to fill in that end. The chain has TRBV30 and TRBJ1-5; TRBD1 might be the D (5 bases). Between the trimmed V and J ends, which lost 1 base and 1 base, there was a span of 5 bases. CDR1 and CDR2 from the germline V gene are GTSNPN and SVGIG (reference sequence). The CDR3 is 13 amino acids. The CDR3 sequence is CAWSAGSNQPQHF. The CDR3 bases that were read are TGTGCCTGGAGTGCAGGGAGCAATCAGCCC.

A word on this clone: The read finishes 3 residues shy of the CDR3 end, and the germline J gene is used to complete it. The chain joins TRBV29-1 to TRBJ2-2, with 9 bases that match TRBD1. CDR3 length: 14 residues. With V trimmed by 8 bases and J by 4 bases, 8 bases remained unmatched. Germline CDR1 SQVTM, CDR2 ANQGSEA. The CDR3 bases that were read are TGCAGCATTGTGAGGGACAGGGTCACCGGGGAG. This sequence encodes CSIVRDRVTGE. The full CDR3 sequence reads CSIVRDRVTGELFF.

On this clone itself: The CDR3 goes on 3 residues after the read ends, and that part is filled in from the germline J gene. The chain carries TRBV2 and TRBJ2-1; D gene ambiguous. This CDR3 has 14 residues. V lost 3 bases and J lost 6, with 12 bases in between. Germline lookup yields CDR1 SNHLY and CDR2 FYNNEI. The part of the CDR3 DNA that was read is TGTGCCAGCAGTGAGGTCCGTGCCGGCAATGAG. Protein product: CASSEVRAGNE. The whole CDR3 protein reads CASSEVRAGNEQFF.

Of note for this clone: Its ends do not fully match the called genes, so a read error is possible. The CDR3 protein is CASSRTRSSGETQYF. The covered CDR3 bases are TGTGCTAGCAGCCGCACCCGTTCTAGCGGAGAGACC. This rearrangement joins TRBV7-7 to TRBJ2-5; 7 bases agree with TRBD2. The read ends 3 residues before the CDR3 terminus; that terminus is restored from the germline J gene. From germline, CDR1 is SSHAT and CDR2 FNYEAQ (reference sequence). This CDR3 has 15 amino acids.

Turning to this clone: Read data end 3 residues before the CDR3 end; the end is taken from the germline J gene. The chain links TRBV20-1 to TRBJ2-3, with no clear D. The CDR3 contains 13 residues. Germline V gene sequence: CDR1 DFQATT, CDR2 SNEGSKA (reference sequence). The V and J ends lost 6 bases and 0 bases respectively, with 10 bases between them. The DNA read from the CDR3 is TGCAGTGCACCACTAAGGAGCACAGATACG. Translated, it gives CSAPLRSTDT. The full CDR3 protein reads CSAPLRSTDTQYF.

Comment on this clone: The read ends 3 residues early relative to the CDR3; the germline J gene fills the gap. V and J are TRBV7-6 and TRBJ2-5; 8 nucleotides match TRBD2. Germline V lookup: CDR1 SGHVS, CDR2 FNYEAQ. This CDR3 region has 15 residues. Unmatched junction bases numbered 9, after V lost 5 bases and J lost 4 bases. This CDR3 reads CASSPRGAGVETQYF. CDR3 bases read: TGTGCCAGCAGCCCCCGGGGAGCGGGGGTAGAGACC.

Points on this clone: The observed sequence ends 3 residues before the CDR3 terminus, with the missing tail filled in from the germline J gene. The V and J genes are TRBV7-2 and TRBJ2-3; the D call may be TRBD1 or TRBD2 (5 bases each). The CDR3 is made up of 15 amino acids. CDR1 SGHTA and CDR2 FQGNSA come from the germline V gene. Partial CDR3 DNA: TGTGCCAGCAGCTTAGTAGGGGAGAACAATCAGCCG. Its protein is CASSLVGENNQP. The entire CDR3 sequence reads CASSLVGENNQPQYF.

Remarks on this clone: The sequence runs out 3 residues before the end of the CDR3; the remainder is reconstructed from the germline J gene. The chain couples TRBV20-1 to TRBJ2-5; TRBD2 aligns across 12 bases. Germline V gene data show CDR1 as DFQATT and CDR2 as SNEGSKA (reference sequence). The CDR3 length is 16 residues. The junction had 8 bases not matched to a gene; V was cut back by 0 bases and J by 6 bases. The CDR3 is CSARDLAGGPSQTQYF. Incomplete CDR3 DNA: TGCAGTGCTAGAGACCTAGCGGGAGGGCCTTCCCAGACC.

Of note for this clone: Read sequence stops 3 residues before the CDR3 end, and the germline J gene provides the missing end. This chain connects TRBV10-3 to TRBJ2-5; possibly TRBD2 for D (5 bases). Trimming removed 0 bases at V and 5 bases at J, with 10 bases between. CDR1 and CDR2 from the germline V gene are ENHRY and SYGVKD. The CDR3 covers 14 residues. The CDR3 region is CAISESDGVETQYF. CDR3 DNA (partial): TGTGCCATCAGTGAGTCTGACGGGGTGGAGACC.

The part of the CDR3 DNA that was read is TGTGCCAGCAGCCAAGATTTGGGGACAGGGGCCAGCAATCAGCCC. Its translation is CASSQDLGTGASNQP. The whole CDR3 protein is CASSQDLGTGASNQPQHF. The genes are TRBV14 and TRBJ1-5, with 10 bases lining up with TRBD1. The read terminates 3 residues ahead of where the CDR3 ends, so the germline J gene completes it. V lost 0 bases, J lost 1 base, and 6 bases stayed unmatched. Germline V gene lookup returns CDR1 SGHDN and CDR2 FVKESK. CDR3 length equals 18 residues.

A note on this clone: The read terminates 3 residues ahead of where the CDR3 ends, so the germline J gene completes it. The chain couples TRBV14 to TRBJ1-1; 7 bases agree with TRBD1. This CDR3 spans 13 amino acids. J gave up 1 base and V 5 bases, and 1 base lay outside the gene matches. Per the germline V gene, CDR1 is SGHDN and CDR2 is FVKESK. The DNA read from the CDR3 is TGTGCCAGCAGCTGGACAGGGAACACTGAA. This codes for CASSWTGNTE. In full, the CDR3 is CASSWTGNTEAFF. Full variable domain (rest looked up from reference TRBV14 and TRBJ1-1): EAGVTQFPSHSVIEKGQTVTLRCDPISGHDNLYWYRRVMGKEIKFLLHFVKESKQDESGMPNNRFLAERTGGTYSTLKVQPAELEDSGVYFCASSWTGNTEAFFGQGTRLTVV.

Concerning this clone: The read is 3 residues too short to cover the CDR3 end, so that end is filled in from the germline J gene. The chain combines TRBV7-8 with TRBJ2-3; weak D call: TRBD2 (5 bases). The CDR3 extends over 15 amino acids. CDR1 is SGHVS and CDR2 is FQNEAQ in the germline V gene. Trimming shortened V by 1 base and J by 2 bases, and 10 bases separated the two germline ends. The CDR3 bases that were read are TGTGCCAGCAGCTTAGTGGGCGGGTTCACAGATACG. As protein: CASSLVGGFTDT. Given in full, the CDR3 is CASSLVGGFTDTQYF.

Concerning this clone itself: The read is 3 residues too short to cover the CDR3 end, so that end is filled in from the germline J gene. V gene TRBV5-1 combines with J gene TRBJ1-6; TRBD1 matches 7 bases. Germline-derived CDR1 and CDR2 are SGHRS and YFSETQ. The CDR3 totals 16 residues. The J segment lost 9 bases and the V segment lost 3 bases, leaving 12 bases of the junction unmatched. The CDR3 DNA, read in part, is TGCGCCAGCAGCTCCCAGGTTGGACAGGAGCCTTCACCC. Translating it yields CASSSQVGQEPSP. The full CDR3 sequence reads CASSSQVGQEPSPLHF.

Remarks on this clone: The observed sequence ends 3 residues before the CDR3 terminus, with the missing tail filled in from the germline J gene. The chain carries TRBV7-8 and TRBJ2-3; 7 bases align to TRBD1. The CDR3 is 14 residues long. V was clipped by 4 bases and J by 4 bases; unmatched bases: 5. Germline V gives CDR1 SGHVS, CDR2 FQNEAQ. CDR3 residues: CASSSGQPSDTQYF. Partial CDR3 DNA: TGTGCCAGCAGCTCGGGACAGCCTTCAGATACG.

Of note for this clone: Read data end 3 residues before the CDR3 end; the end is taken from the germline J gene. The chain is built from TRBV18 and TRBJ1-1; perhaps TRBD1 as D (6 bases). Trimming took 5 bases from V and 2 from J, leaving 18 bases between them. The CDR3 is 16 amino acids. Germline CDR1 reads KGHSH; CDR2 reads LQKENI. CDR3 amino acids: CASSTGTPAQNTEAFF. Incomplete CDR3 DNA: TGTGCCAGCTCAACCGGGACACCGGCTCAAAACACTGAA.

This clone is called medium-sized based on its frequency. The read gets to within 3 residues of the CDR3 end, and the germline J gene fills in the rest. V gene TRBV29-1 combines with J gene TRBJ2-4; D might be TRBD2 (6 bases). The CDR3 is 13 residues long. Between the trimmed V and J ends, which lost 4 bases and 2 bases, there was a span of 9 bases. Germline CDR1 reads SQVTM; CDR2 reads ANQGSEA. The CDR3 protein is CSVGAGTKNIQYF. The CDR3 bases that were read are TGCAGCGTTGGTGCGGGAACCAAAAACATT.

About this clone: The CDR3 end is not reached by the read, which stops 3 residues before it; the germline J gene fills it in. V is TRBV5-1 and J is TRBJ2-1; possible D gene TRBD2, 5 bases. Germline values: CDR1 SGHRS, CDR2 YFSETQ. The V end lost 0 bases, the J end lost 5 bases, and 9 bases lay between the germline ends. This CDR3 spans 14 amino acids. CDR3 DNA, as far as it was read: TGCGCCAGCAGCTTGGTATCGAGGGACAATGAG. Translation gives CASSLVSRDNE. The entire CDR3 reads CASSLVSRDNEQFF.

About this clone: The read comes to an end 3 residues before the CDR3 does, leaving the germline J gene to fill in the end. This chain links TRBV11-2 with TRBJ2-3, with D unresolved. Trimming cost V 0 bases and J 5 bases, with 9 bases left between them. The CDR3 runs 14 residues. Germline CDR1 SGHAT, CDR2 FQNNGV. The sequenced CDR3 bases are TGTGCCAGCAGCTTAGAACCAGCGTTAGATACG. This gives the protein CASSLEPALDT. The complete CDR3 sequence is CASSLEPALDTQYF.

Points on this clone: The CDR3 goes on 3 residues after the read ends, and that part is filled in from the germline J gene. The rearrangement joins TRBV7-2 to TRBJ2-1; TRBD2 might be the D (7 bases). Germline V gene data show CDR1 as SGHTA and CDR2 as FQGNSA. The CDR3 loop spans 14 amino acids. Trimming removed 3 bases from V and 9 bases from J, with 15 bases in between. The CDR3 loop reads CASSFGGANGEQFF. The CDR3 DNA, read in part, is TGTGCCAGCAGCTTTGGGGGGGCCAACGGTGAG.

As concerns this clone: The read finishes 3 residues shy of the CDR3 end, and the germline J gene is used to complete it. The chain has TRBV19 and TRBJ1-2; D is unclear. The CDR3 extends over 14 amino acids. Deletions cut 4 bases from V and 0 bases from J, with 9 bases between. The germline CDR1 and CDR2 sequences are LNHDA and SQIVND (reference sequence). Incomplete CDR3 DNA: TGTGCCAGTAGTACGCGGTTAGCTAACTATGGC. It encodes CASSTRLANYG. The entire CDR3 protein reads CASSTRLANYGYTF.